The 6 T cell receptor beta chains reported below all come from one sample, sequenced in a study of Ad26.COV2.S vaccination and SARS-CoV-2 variants (dated by TCRdb to the early 2020s). Preparation of the library involved the immunoSEQ multiplex PCR assay. The clones in this table, taken by TCRdb from immuneACCESS, are in-frame only. Not every clone is retained; where verified, under half of the shortfall comes from an unresolved V gene, and the cause of the rest is unknown. The sample has some 240,000 clones on record, approximately 88% of them singletons. The leading ten clones occupy just under 3% of the sample. The sample's treatment or condition label, decoded: about 20 received Ad26.COV2.S at low or high dose, single or two shots; 5 received placebo; per-sample allocation not given. For vaccine and placebo recipients, repertoires were sequenced using samples collected on day 63 after the first injection.

The source was peripheral blood, collected in a trial of Ad26.COV2.S vaccine versus placebo. These receptors were collected from a person aged 18-60 years who received the Ad26.COV2.S COVID-19 vaccine or a placebo.

This clone was recorded once. CDR3 nucleotides: TGTGCCAGTAGTAGGGCCTTTATGAACACTGAAGCTTTCTTT. Protein: CASSRAFMNTEAFF. The rearrangement joins TRBV19 to TRBJ1-1; no definite D call. Germline CDR1 is LNHDA and CDR2 is SQIVND (reference sequence). Trimming took off 4 bases at V and 0 bases at J, with 9 bases between the two ends. The CDR3 covers 14 residues.

The V call is TRBV6-5, the J call TRBJ1-2, with a weak D call TRBD1 (5 bases). The ends were cut back, 7 bases at V and 8 bases at J, with 20 bases in the middle. The CDR3 spans 14 residues. Looked up from germline, CDR1 is MNHEY and CDR2 is SVGAGI. CDR3 sequence reads: CASTETTALRGYTF. The CDR3 nucleotides read TGTGCCAGCACCGAAACGACAGCCTTAAGGGGCTACACCTTC.

The chain combines TRBV7-9 with TRBJ1-2; D is undetermined. CDR3 length: 14 amino acids. Trimming cost V 0 bases and J 0 bases, with 5 bases left between them. Germline V gene lookup returns CDR1 SEHNR and CDR2 FQNEAQ (reference sequence). DNA for the CDR3: TGTGCCAGCAGCTTAGCGACAACTAACTATGGCTACACCTTC. This sequence encodes CASSLATTNYGYTF.

V and J are TRBV11-2 and TRBJ2-1, with 7 bases lining up with TRBD2. V dropped 5 bases and J dropped 12; count of bases not matched to a gene: 13. The CDR3 loop spans 14 amino acids. Per germline, CDR1 SGHAT and CDR2 FQNNGV. The CDR3 loop reads CASSLWEGEKGQFF. Written as DNA, the CDR3 is TGTGCCAGCAGCCTGTGGGAGGGCGAAAAAGGGCAGTTCTTC. Full variable domain (rest looked up from reference TRBV11-2 and TRBJ2-1): EAGVAQSPRYKIIEKRQSVAFWCNPISGHATLYWYQQILGQGPKLLIQFQNNGVVDDSQLPKDRFSAERLKGVDSTLKIQPAKLEDSAVYLCASSLWEGEKGQFFGPGTRLTVL.

This chain uses TRBV5-1 with TRBJ1-3; possibly TRBD1 for D (5 bases). CDR1 is SGHRS and CDR2 is YFSETQ in the germline V gene. CDR3 size: 16 residues. V was cut by 4 bases and J by 0 bases, with 14 bases left in between. The CDR3 DNA sequence: TGCGCCAGCAGCGGGTCTGGGGGGAGCTCTGGAAACACCATATATTTT. It codes for CASSGSGGSSGNTIYF.

The chain joins TRBV7-2 to TRBJ2-7; no firm D call. The V gene lost 1 base and the J gene lost 1 base, with 11 bases spanning the gap. Germline lookup yields CDR1 SGHTA and CDR2 FQGNSA. The CDR3 covers 15 residues. The CDR3 sequence: CASSLEEGRSYEQYF. As DNA, the CDR3 is TGTGCCAGCAGCTTAGAGGAAGGCAGGTCCTACGAGCAGTACTTC.